This entry lists 29 T cell receptor beta chains sequenced from one sample in a study of neoadjuvant anti-PD-1 for oral cavity cancer. Sequencing used immunoSEQ multiplex PCR; TCRdb keeps in-frame clones, though not all of them. The table has roughly 7,200 clones, 50% to 60% seen once; the top ten hold 6% to 6.5%. Sequenced here: tumor tissue, sampled before nivolumab (anti-PD-1) treatment. Receptors originate from a person aged 35-79 years with oral cavity squamous cell carcinoma.

This chain joins TRBV6-1 and TRBJ2-3; TRBD2 agrees at 7 bases. Trimming at V came to 2 bases and at J to 1 base, leaving 6 bases not matched to a gene. The CDR3 consists of 16 residues. Germline lookup yields CDR1 MNHNS and CDR2 SASEGT. The CDR3 reads CASSETIAGGTDTQYF. The CDR3 DNA reads as TGTGCCAGCAGTGAAACGATCGCGGGAGGCACAGATACGCAGTATTTT.

The count of this clone is one. This chain joins TRBV18 and TRBJ2-3, with TRBD2 identical over 7 bases. The CDR3 totals 13 residues. J was trimmed by 6 bases and V by 6 bases; bases with no gene match: 6. Germline CDR1 reads KGHSH; CDR2 reads LQKENI. CDR3 sequence (DNA): TGTGCCAGCTCGCGGACTAGATCGGATACGCAGTATTTT. It yields the protein CASSRTRSDTQYF.

The V and J genes are TRBV7-6 and TRBJ1-3; possibly TRBD1 for D (5 bases). Per germline, CDR1 SGHVS and CDR2 FNYEAQ. The CDR3 is made up of 16 amino acids. V lost 0 bases and J lost 0, with 9 bases in between. The CDR3 protein is CASSLAPGGSGNTIYF. Written as DNA, the CDR3 is TGTGCCAGCAGCTTAGCGCCGGGGGGCTCTGGAAACACCATATATTTT.

Here the CDR3 reads CATSRDRGTDTQYF. Written as DNA, the CDR3 is TGTGCCACCAGCAGAGACAGGGGGACAGATACGCAGTATTTT. The chain employs TRBV15 and TRBJ2-3; 7 bases fit TRBD1. Germline V gene sequence: CDR1 LNHNV, CDR2 YYDKDF (reference sequence). The CDR3 length is 14 residues. The junction had 0 bases not matched to a gene; V was cut back by 0 bases and J by 3 bases.

The chain recombines TRBV19 with TRBJ1-2, with 7 bases aligning to TRBD1. Looked up from germline, CDR1 is LNHDA and CDR2 is SQIVND (reference sequence). V lost 5 bases and J lost 4; bases outside the gene matches: 13. This CDR3 is 16 amino acids long. CDR3 residues: CASSDARTGRSYGYTF. CDR3 coding DNA: TGTGCCAGTAGTGACGCCCGGACAGGACGGAGCTATGGCTACACCTTC. The full variable domain, completed using reference TRBV19 and TRBJ1-2, is DGGITQSPKYLFRKEGQNVTLSCEQNLNHDAMYWYRQDPGQGLRLIYYSQIVNDFQKGDIAEGYSVSREKKESFPLTVTSAQKNPTAFYLCASSDARTGRSYGYTFGSGTRLTVV.

This rearrangement joins TRBV18 to TRBJ1-5; 7 positions match TRBD1. This CDR3 comprises 14 residues. Trimming cost V 4 bases and J 3 bases; bases outside gene matches: 3. From germline, CDR1 is KGHSH and CDR2 LQKENI. The CDR3 DNA follows: TGTGCCAGCTCACTGACAGGGTCCAATCAGCCCCAGCATTTT. It is translated as CASSLTGSNQPQHF.

For the CDR3, the DNA is TGTGCCAGCAGCTTATCGAACACTGAAGCTTTCTTT. It encodes CASSLSNTEAFF. This chain joins TRBV7-6 and TRBJ1-1, with no clear D. Germline V gene sequence: CDR1 SGHVS, CDR2 FNYEAQ. V was trimmed by 2 bases and J by 1 base, leaving 2 bases between them. The CDR3 has 12 amino acids. The variable domain in full, with the rest retrieved from reference TRBV7-6 and TRBJ1-1, is GAGVSQSPRYKVTKRGQDVALRCDPISGHVSLYWYRQALGQGPEFLTYFNYEAQQDKSGLPNDRFSAERPEGSISTLTIQRTEQRDSAMYRCASSLSNTEAFFGQGTRLTVV.

The chain employs TRBV7-6 and TRBJ1-5, with 9 bases that match TRBD1. The V gene's germline CDR1 is SGHVS and CDR2 FNYEAQ. CDR3 length: 15 residues. V was clipped by 1 base and J by 4 bases; unmatched bases: 2. The CDR3 DNA sequence: TGTGCCAGCAGCTTAGGGACAGGGGAGAATCAGCCCCAGCATTTT. Protein: CASSLGTGENQPQHF.

This clone showed up just a few times. This chain links TRBV9 with TRBJ2-5, with 12 bases fitting TRBD2. Germline lookup yields CDR1 SGDLS and CDR2 YYNGEE. This CDR3 region has 15 residues. V gave up 3 bases and J gave up 4 bases; unmatched junction bases: 4. CDR3 protein: CASSATSGRGETQYF. The CDR3 region has the DNA TGTGCCAGCAGCGCGACTAGCGGGAGAGGAGAGACCCAGTACTTC.

V is TRBV9 and J is TRBJ2-1; 7 bases match TRBD2. This CDR3 spans 16 amino acids. Germline CDR1 is SGDLS and CDR2 is YYNGEE. V dropped 0 bases and J dropped 6; count of bases not matched to a gene: 9. CDR3 DNA: TGTGCCAGCAGCGTAGCGGGGGGACCCAACCCCAATGAGCAGTTCTTC. The encoded protein is CASSVAGGPNPNEQFF.

This clone was counted only a few times. The CDR3 reads CASSVTGQYNEQFF. CDR3 bases: TGTGCCAGCAGTGTGACAGGGCAATACAATGAGCAGTTCTTC. The chain recombines TRBV2 with TRBJ2-1, with 7 bases fitting TRBD1. The J segment lost 4 bases and the V segment lost 4 bases, leaving 4 bases of the junction unmatched. The CDR3 runs to 14 residues. CDR1 is SNHLY, CDR2 FYNNEI, per germline.

A word on this clone: A read error may produce the germline difference seen at one junction end. The rearrangement uses TRBV7-2 and TRBJ1-4; no clear D. The CDR3 runs to 15 residues. Germline CDR1 is SGHTA and CDR2 is FQGNSA. The chain's CDR3 is CASSLVRAPNEKLLF. DNA for the CDR3: TGTGCCAGCAGCTTAGTAAGGGCCCCTAATGAAAAACTGCTTTTT. Variable domain in full (rest from reference TRBV7-2 and TRBJ1-4): GAGVSQSPSNKVTEKGKDVELRCDPISGHTALYWYRQSLGQGLEFLIYFQGNSAPDKSGLPSDRFSAERTGGSVSTLTIQRTQQEDSAVYLCASSLVRAPNEKLLFGSGTQLSVL.

The chain recombines TRBV7-9 with TRBJ2-3, with 8 bases aligning to TRBD2. Germline CDR1 is SEHNR and CDR2 is FQNEAQ (reference sequence). Germline trimming cut 5 bases from V and 3 bases from J; bases unmatched to any gene: 13. The CDR3 spans 17 residues. The CDR3, as DNA: TGTGCCAGCAGCGCCTCCGGGGGGGCGTCGGGAACAGATACGCAGTATTTT. This encodes CASSASGGASGTDTQYF.

The rearrangement links TRBV14 to TRBJ2-5, with D possibly being TRBD1 (5 bases). This CDR3 is built from 15 residues. The V end was cut by 1 base, the J end by 4 bases, with 13 bases between. CDR1 is SGHDN and CDR2 is FVKESK in the germline V gene. The CDR3 protein is CASSQVGRMGETQYF. The CDR3 DNA reads as TGTGCCAGCAGCCAAGTGGGGCGGATGGGAGAGACCCAGTACTTC.

The gene calls are TRBV14 and TRBJ2-2; D is ambiguous. CDR3 length equals 15 residues. Germline assignment: CDR1 SGHDN and CDR2 FVKESK. The V gene lost 1 base and the J gene lost 5 bases, with 11 bases spanning the gap. The CDR3 DNA reads as TGTGCCAGCAGCCAAGGGGTCCCGAGGACCGGGGAGCTGTTTTTT. Its translation: CASSQGVPRTGELFF. Drawing the rest from reference TRBV14 and TRBJ2-2, the complete variable domain is EAGVTQFPSHSVIEKGQTVTLRCDPISGHDNLYWYRRVMGKEIKFLLHFVKESKQDESGMPNNRFLAERTGGTYSTLKVQPAELEDSGVYFCASSQGVPRTGELFFGEGSRLTVL.

V and J are TRBV5-1 and TRBJ2-3; 11 bases align to TRBD2. V shed 4 bases and J 6 bases; nucleotides not matched to a gene: 7. CDR1 and CDR2 from the germline V gene are SGHRS and YFSETQ. This CDR3 is built from 15 residues. CDR3 in amino acids: CASSVTSGRPDTQYF. Written as DNA, the CDR3 is TGCGCCAGCAGCGTCACTAGCGGGAGACCCGATACGCAGTATTTT. The full variable domain, its missing parts supplied by reference TRBV5-1 and TRBJ2-3, is KAGVTQTPRYLIKTRGQQVTLSCSPISGHRSVSWYQQTPGQGLQFLFEYFSETQRNKGNFPGRFSGRQFSNSRSEMNVSTLELGDSALYLCASSVTSGRPDTQYFGPGTRLTVL.

The gene calls are TRBV7-9 and TRBJ2-4; 8 bases fit TRBD2. The germline V gene encodes CDR1 SEHNR and CDR2 FQNEAQ (reference sequence). CDR3 length: 17 residues. V lost 5 bases, J lost 3 bases, and 12 bases stayed unmatched. Here the CDR3 reads CASSAYGGGENKNIQYF. CDR3 sequence (DNA): TGTGCCAGCAGCGCCTACGGGGGGGGCGAGAACAAAAACATTCAGTACTTC. Looking up the rest from reference TRBV7-9 and TRBJ2-4 gives the full variable domain: DTGVSQNPRHKITKRGQNVTFRCDPISEHNRLYWYRQTLGQGPEFLTYFQNEAQLEKSRLLSDRFSAERPKGSFSTLEIQRTEQGDSAMYLCASSAYGGGENKNIQYFGAGTRLSVL.

This clone occurred once. The V call is TRBV5-1, the J call TRBJ1-4; TRBD1 matches 7 bases. Trimming removed 4 bases from V and 3 bases from J; junction bases left unmatched: 3. The germline V gene has CDR1 SGHRS and CDR2 YFSETQ. CDR3 length: 14 amino acids. The CDR3 DNA is TGCGCCAGCAGCGACAGGGTAGCTAATGAAAAACTGTTTTTT. This sequence encodes CASSDRVANEKLFF.

Note on this clone: The sample holds other DNA sequences that translate to the same CDR3. The chain uses TRBV7-9 and TRBJ2-7; possible D gene TRBD2, 5 bases. Trimming removed 3 bases from V and 4 bases from J, with 13 bases in between. Germline V CDR1 and CDR2: SEHNR, FQNEAQ (reference sequence). This CDR3 is 14 amino acids long. CDR3 in amino acids: CASSLTVDFYEQYF. The DNA for the CDR3 is TGTGCCAGCAGCTTGACCGTGGACTTTTACGAGCAGTACTTC.

This sequence joins TRBV19 and TRBJ1-6, with 9 bases fitting TRBD1. From germline, CDR1 is LNHDA and CDR2 SQIVND (reference sequence). Germline trimming cut 4 bases from V and 9 bases from J; bases unmatched to any gene: 10. The CDR3 sequence is 16 residues long. CDR3 nucleotide sequence: TGTGCCAGTAGTAGCGTGGCCGGGACAGGGCGTTCACCCCTCCACTTT. This sequence encodes CASSSVAGTGRSPLHF.

The sample holds a few counts of this clone. CDR3 loop: CASRPPNSPLHF. The CDR3 DNA follows: TGTGCCAGCAGGCCTCCGAATTCACCCCTCCACTTT. This chain joins TRBV27 and TRBJ1-6; no definite D call. The CDR3 is 12 amino acids. The germline V and J ends were trimmed by 6 bases and 7 bases, with 7 bases remaining between them. CDR1 and CDR2 from the germline V gene are MNHEY and SMNVEV (reference sequence).

This clone came up once. The rearrangement joins TRBV28 to TRBJ2-4, with a tentative D call TRBD1 (6 bases). V dropped 10 bases and J dropped 1 base, with 11 bases sitting between them. This CDR3 is 13 amino acids long. Per the germline V gene, CDR1 is MDHEN and CDR2 is SYDVKM. The CDR3 loop reads CATNREAKNIQYF. The CDR3 bases are TGTGCCACAAACAGGGAGGCCAAAAACATTCAGTACTTC.

J is TRBJ1-1 and V is TRBV2, with TRBD1 as a possible D gene (6 bases). This CDR3 is built from 14 residues. V was clipped by 5 bases and J by 2 bases, with 12 bases between them. Germline V gene data show CDR1 as SNHLY and CDR2 as FYNNEI. CDR3 protein: CASSPQGLNTEAFF. DNA of the CDR3: TGTGCCAGCAGTCCACAGGGCCTAAACACTGAAGCTTTCTTT.

This clone counts as medium-sized. The chain has TRBV5-6 and TRBJ2-1; 8 bases are a match to TRBD2. The CDR3 runs to 13 residues. V gave up 0 bases and J gave up 7 bases; unmatched junction bases: 0. In germline, CDR1 is SGHDT, CDR2 YYEEEE. The CDR3 reads CASSLVAGNEQFF. DNA of the CDR3: TGTGCCAGCAGCTTGGTAGCGGGGAATGAGCAGTTCTTC.

This clone was recorded a few times. The chain links TRBV5-1 to TRBJ2-1, with 7 nucleotides matching TRBD1. Looked up from germline, CDR1 is SGHRS and CDR2 is YFSETQ. Trimming removed 0 bases from V and 7 bases from J; junction bases left unmatched: 7. The CDR3 is made up of 15 amino acids. The CDR3: CASSLVTGTDNEQFF. For the CDR3, the DNA is TGCGCCAGCAGCTTGGTAACCGGGACAGATAATGAGCAGTTCTTC.

This chain uses TRBV11-1 with TRBJ2-5; tentatively, D is TRBD1 (7 bases). The length of the CDR3 is 16 residues. Germline CDR1 and CDR2: SGHAT and FQDESV (reference sequence). Trimming took 3 bases from V and 6 from J, leaving 20 bases between them. CDR3 loop: CASSLQGGRIKQTQYF. In DNA, the CDR3 is TGTGCCAGCAGCTTGCAGGGGGGCCGGATCAAACAGACCCAGTACTTC.

A few counts support this clone. The V and J genes are TRBV27 and TRBJ1-3; D remains unclear. This CDR3 region has 14 residues. Trimming took 6 bases from V and 4 from J, leaving 13 bases between them. Germline CDR1 is MNHEY and CDR2 is SMNVEV (reference sequence). The CDR3 protein is CASSRSGSGNTIYF. CDR3 DNA: TGTGCCAGCAGCCGGTCAGGTTCCGGAAACACCATATATTTT.

V is TRBV25-1 and J is TRBJ1-6, with D hard to call. The germline V gene has CDR1 MGHDK and CDR2 SYGVNS. Trimming removed 3 bases at V and 8 bases at J, with 5 bases between. The CDR3 extends over 12 amino acids. CDR3 in DNA: TGTGCCAGCAGTGAGGGATATTCACCCCTCCACTTT. Translation: CASSEGYSPLHF.

This chain links TRBV12-1 with TRBJ1-3; the D call in the table, TRBD1, was not verified against the DNA. TRBV12-1 is a recognized pseudogene. The CDR3 loop spans 16 amino acids. As DNA, the CDR3 is TGTGCCAGCAGCTTTGGGAGGACAGAATGTGGAAACACCATATATTTT. Its translation: CASSFGRTECGNTIYF.